The clone carrying this T cell receptor beta chain was seen a single time. Its antigen is as yet unknown. The source of the sample is a study of blood T cells in healthy people across ages. Study findings and constraints: In these data, TCR beta diversity tracked strongly with naive T cell percentage.

Each donor supplied around 10 milliliters of peripheral blood. The CDR3 is 16 amino acids. Trimming cost V 1 base and J 6 bases, with 17 bases left between them. A second 7 to 11 cycle PCR used barcoded and J-beta primers. Researchers report that a template-switch adaptor with 12 random nucleotides tagged each cDNA molecule. TCRdb passed the 5' RACE reads through MiXCR, listing each CDR3 protein once. Found here are about 1.6 million distinct CDR3 sequences, around 36% of them singletons; the top ten hold over 9%. What was sequenced was blood. This sequence was found in a woman in her 30s in good health. This rearrangement joins TRBV12-3 or TRBV12-4 to TRBJ2-3, with D perhaps matching TRBD1 (6 bases). Here the CDR3 DNA reads TGTGCCAGCAGTTTAGATGCCACAGGGTATTCGGATACGCAGTATTTT. Encoded protein: CASSLDATGYSDTQYF.